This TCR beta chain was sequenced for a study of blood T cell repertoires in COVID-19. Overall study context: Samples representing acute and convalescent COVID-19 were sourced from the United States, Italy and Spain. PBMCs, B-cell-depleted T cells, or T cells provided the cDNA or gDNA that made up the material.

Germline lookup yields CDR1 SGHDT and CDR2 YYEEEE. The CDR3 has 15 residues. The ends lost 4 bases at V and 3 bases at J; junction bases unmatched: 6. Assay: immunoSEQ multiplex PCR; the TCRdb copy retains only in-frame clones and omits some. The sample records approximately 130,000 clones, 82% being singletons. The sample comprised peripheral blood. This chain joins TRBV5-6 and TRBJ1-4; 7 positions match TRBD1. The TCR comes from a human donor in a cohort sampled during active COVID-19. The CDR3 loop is CASSTYRGSNEKLFF. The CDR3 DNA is TGTGCCAGCAGCACCTACAGGGGCTCTAATGAAAAACTGTTTTTT.